Listed below are T cell receptor beta chains from one sample, sequenced in a study of blood T cell repertoires in COVID-19. Method: immunoSEQ multiplex PCR; TCRdb's copy keeps in-frame clones and lacks some. The sample lists 310,000 or so clones, roughly nine tenths occurring once. The sequencing input was peripheral blood. These receptors were obtained from a woman aged 50 to 60 who had recovered from COVID-19. Both conserved end residues are part of each CDR3. The order of the fields is D gene, J gene, clone size, V gene, CDR3 protein, CDR3 DNA. The D gene is left open where the match is weak. Size tells how often a clone was seen (once, few, many) or the class of an expanded clone, and some rows leave it out.

TRBD2 TRBJ2-5 - TRBV27 CASSLQRTSGNLQETQYF TGTGCCAGCAGTTTGCAGAGGACTAGCGGGAACCTCCAAGAGACCCAGTACTTC
- TRBJ2-7 - TRBV6-5 CASSWDSYYEQYF TGTGCCAGCAGCTGGGACTCCTACTACGAGCAGTACTTC
TRBD1 TRBJ1-4 few TRBV5-6 CASSLDRGANEKLFF TGTGCCAGCAGCTTGGACAGGGGAGCTAATGAAAAACTGTTTTTT
- TRBJ2-7 - TRBV21-1 CARRTNKIYEQYF TGTGCCAGGCGGACAAACAAGATTTACGAGCAGTACTTC
- TRBJ1-5 once TRBV6-1 CASSEASDQPQHF TGTGCCAGCAGTGAAGCTTCAGATCAGCCCCAGCATTTT
- TRBJ2-3 - TRBV27 CASSLRTASTDTQYF TGTGCCAGCAGTTTAAGGACAGCTAGCACAGATACGCAGTATTTT
TRBD2 TRBJ2-7 once TRBV28 CASSLGGNPPYEQYF TGTGCCAGCAGTTTGGGGGGGAACCCCCCCTACGAGCAGTACTTC
TRBD1 TRBJ1-5 - TRBV19 CASRMDRSGSQPQHF TGTGCCAGTAGAATGGACAGGTCCGGGAGTCAGCCCCAGCATTTT
- TRBJ1-1 - TRBV19 CASKPGGVDTEAFF TGTGCCAGTAAGCCGGGGGGGGTAGACACTGAAGCTTTCTTT
- TRBJ1-5 - TRBV4-3 CASPLVSSNQPQHF TGCGCCAGCCCCCTCGTTTCTAGCAATCAGCCCCAGCATTTT
- TRBJ1-2 - TRBV7-2 CASSLVPGTAYGYTF TGTGCCAGCAGCTTGGTCCCGGGGACTGCCTATGGCTACACCTTC
- TRBJ1-1 - TRBV3-1/TRBV3-2 CASSQPTGEEGGTEAFF TGTGCCAGCAGCCAACCTACGGGGGAGGAGGGTGGTACTGAAGCTTTCTTT
TRBD1 TRBJ1-6 - TRBV15 CATSSRTGVNSPLHF TGTGCCACCAGCTCCCGAACAGGGGTCAATTCACCCCTCCACTTT
- TRBJ2-7 - TRBV15 CATSSNRFGYEQYF TGTGCCACCAGCAGTAACAGGTTCGGCTACGAGCAGTACTTC
- TRBJ2-3 once TRBV10-3 CAISEWERAGETDTQYF TGTGCCATCAGTGAGTGGGAAAGGGCAGGGGAAACAGATACGCAGTATTTT
- TRBJ2-7 - TRBV7-9 CASSSRGTADEQYF TGTGCCAGCAGCTCCCGGGGGACCGCGGACGAGCAGTACTTC
- TRBJ1-1 once TRBV5-1 CASSPSGPWLNTEAFF TGCGCCAGCAGCCCCTCAGGTCCCTGGCTTAACACTGAAGCTTTCTTT